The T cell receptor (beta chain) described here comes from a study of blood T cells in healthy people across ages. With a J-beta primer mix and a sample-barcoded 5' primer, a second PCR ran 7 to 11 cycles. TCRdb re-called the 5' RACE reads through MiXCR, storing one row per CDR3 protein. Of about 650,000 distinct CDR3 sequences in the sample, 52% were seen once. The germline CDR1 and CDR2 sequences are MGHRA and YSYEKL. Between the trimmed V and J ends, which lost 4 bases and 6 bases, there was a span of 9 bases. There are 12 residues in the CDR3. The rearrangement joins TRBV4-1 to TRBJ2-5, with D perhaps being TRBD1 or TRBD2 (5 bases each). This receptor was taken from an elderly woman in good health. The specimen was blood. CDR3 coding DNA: TGCGCCAGCAGCCTAGAGGGGCAGACCCAGTACTTC. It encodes CASSLEGQTQYF.